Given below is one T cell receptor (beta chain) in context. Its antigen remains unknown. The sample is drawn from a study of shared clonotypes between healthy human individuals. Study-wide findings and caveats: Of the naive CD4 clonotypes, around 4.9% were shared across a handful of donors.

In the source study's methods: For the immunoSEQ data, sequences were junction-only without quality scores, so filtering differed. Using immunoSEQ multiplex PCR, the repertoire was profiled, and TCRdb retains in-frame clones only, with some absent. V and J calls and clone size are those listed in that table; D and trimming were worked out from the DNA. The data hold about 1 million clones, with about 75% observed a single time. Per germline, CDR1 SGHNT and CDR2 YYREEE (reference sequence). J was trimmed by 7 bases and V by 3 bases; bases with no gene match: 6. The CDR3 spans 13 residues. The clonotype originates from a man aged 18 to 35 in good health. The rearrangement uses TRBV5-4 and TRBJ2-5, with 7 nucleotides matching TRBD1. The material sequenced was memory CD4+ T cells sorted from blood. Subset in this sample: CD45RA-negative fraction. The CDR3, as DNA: TGTGCCAGCAGCTGGGCGACAGGGTTGACCCAGTACTTC. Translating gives CASSWATGLTQYF. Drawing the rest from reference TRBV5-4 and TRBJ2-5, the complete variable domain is ETGVTQSPTHLIKTRGQQVTLRCSSQSGHNTVSWYQQALGQGPQFIFQYYREEENGRGNFPPRFSGLQFPNYSSELNVNALELDDSALYLCASSWATGLTQYFGPGTRLLVL.